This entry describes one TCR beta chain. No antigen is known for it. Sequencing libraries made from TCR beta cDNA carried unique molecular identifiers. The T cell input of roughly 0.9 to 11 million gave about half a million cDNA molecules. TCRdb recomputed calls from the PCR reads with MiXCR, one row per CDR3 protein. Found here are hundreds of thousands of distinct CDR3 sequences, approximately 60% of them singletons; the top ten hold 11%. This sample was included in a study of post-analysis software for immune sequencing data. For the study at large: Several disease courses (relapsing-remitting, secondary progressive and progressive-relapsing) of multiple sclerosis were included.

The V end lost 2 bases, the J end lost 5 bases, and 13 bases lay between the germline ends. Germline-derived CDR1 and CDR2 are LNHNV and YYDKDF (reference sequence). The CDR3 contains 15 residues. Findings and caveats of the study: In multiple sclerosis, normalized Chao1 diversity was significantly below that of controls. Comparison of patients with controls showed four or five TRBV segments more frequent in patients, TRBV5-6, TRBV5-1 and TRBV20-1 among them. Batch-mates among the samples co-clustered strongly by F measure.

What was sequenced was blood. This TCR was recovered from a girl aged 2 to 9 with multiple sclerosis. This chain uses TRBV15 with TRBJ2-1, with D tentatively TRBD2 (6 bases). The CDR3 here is CATSRPGTGNNEQFF. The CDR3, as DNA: TGTGCCACCAGCAGACCCGGGACTGGCAACAATGAGCAGTTCTTC.